The 12 T cell receptor beta chains reported below all come from one sample, sequenced in a study of blood T cell repertoires in COVID-19. The table came from immunoSEQ multiplex PCR; TCRdb's copy has only in-frame clones and leaves some out. The sample shows 350,000 or so clones, about 88% of them seen only once. The sequencing input was PBMCs or T cells enriched from blood (not recorded which). The receptor source for this set is a woman in her 30s who had been exposed to COVID-19.

The chain employs TRBV4-2 and TRBJ2-3, with D unclear. With 0 bases removed from V and 5 bases from J, the gap between germline ends came to 6 bases. The germline V gene has CDR1 LGHNA and CDR2 YNFKEQ. This CDR3 has 13 amino acids. The DNA of the CDR3 is TGTGCCAGCAGCCAAGATAGAGGAGATACGCAGTATTTT. This translates into CASSQDRGDTQYF.

The chain uses TRBV7-9 and TRBJ1-2; D not resolved. Trimming stripped 1 base from V and 4 bases from J, with 10 bases between. The CDR3 runs 14 residues. Germline V gene sequence: CDR1 SEHNR, CDR2 FQNEAQ (reference sequence). The CDR3 loop reads CASSLGDTPYGYTF. DNA of the CDR3: TGTGCCAGCAGCTTAGGTGACACCCCCTATGGCTACACCTTC.

This clone was counted once. The rearrangement uses TRBV19 and TRBJ2-5; TRBD1 matches 12 bases. The V segment lost 5 bases and the J segment 6 bases; nucleotides outside the gene matches: 13. There are 17 residues in the CDR3. Germline CDR1 reads LNHDA; CDR2 reads SQIVND (reference sequence). For the CDR3, the DNA is TGTGCCAGTAGTCCCGGGACAGGGGGCGTTTTCCGGCAGACCCAGTACTTC. Translated: CASSPGTGGVFRQTQYF.

The V gene is TRBV12-5, the J gene TRBJ2-5, with D perhaps TRBD2 (5 bases). The length of the CDR3 is 12 residues. V was pared by 1 base and J by 5 bases, with 5 bases between. Germline CDR1 LGHNT, CDR2 FRNRAP. CDR3 bases: TGTGCTAGTGGTTTGGGCGGGGAGACCCAGTACTTC. This gives the protein CASGLGGETQYF.

The gene calls are TRBV19 and TRBJ2-1; D remains unclear. CDR1 LNHDA and CDR2 SQIVND come from the germline V gene (reference sequence). The ends were cut back, 1 base at V and 0 bases at J, with 10 bases in the middle. The CDR3 is made up of 16 amino acids. In DNA form, the CDR3 reads TGTGCCAGTAGTATAGGCTACGCAACCTCCTACAATGAGCAGTTCTTC. Translation gives CASSIGYATSYNEQFF.

The chain recombines TRBV19 with TRBJ1-2, with D unresolved. The CDR3 totals 14 residues. Germline values: CDR1 LNHDA, CDR2 SQIVND (reference sequence). The V end was cut by 6 bases, the J end by 0 bases, with 11 bases between. CDR3 protein: CASSRGKSNYGYTF. In nucleotides, the CDR3 is TGTGCCAGTAGCCGGGGAAAGTCTAACTATGGCTACACCTTC. The variable domain in full, completed from reference TRBV19 and TRBJ1-2, reads DGGITQSPKYLFRKEGQNVTLSCEQNLNHDAMYWYRQDPGQGLRLIYYSQIVNDFQKGDIAEGYSVSREKKESFPLTVTSAQKNPTAFYLCASSRGKSNYGYTFGSGTRLTVV.

The chain recombines TRBV3-1 (or the pseudogene TRBV3-2) with TRBJ2-5; 15 bases fit TRBD2. CDR3 size: 17 residues. The germline CDR1 and CDR2 sequences are LGHDT and YNNKEL (reference sequence). Trimming at V came to 6 bases and at J to 5 bases, leaving 10 bases not matched to a gene. CDR3 in DNA: TGTGCCAGCAGGCGGACTAGCGGGAGGGCCGGGGTGGAGACCCAGTACTTC. As protein: CASRRTSGRAGVETQYF.

This clone was recorded only once. The chain uses TRBV28 and TRBJ1-5; the match to TRBD1 covers 10 bases. Germline lookup yields CDR1 MDHEN and CDR2 SYDVKM. The junction had 15 bases not matched to a gene; V was cut back by 6 bases and J by 7 bases. There are 17 residues in the CDR3. In DNA form, the CDR3 reads TGTGCCAGCAGACGAGACCCTTGGACAGGGGGGAGGCAGCCCCAGCATTTT. It codes for CASRRDPWTGGRQPQHF.

This chain uses TRBV6-2 or TRBV6-3 with TRBJ2-7; 7 bases are shared with TRBD2. The CDR3 totals 13 residues. Trimming took 5 bases from V and 1 from J; bases not matched to a gene: 2. Per the germline V gene, CDR1 is MNHEY and CDR2 is SVGEGT. CDR3 sequence: CASSQRGSYEQYF. The CDR3 DNA follows: TGTGCCAGCAGTCAGCGGGGATCCTACGAGCAGTACTTC.

V gene TRBV9 combines with J gene TRBJ2-3, with 8 bases matching TRBD2. V trimming: 0 bases; J trimming: 6 bases; junction bases outside the gene matches: 9. The CDR3 covers 16 residues. Germline V lookup: CDR1 SGDLS, CDR2 YYNGEE. The CDR3 DNA sequence: TGTGCCAGCAGCGTAGCGGAGCGGGAGATAGTTGATACGCAGTATTTT. Its protein product is CASSVAEREIVDTQYF.

The gene calls are TRBV30 and TRBJ2-6; possibly TRBD2 for D (5 bases). The CDR3 loop spans 18 amino acids. V was shortened by 0 bases and J by 0 bases, with 15 bases between the two germline ends. In germline, CDR1 is GTSNPN, CDR2 SVGIG (reference sequence). The CDR3 loop is CAWSVLEGTYSGANVLTF. CDR3 sequence (DNA): TGTGCCTGGAGTGTACTTGAGGGAACCTACTCTGGGGCCAACGTCCTGACTTTC.

The chain recombines TRBV7-6 with TRBJ2-2; D might be TRBD2 (9 bases). CDR3 size: 17 residues. V was cut by 5 bases and J by 9 bases, with 25 bases left in between. CDR1 and CDR2 (germline): SGHVS, FNYEAQ. CDR3 nucleotide sequence: TGTGCCAGCAGCATACAGGGGGGGACTAGCTTCGTCCGGGAGCTGTTTTTT. Translating gives CASSIQGGTSFVRELFF.